This T cell receptor beta chain was obtained from a study of blood T cells in healthy people across ages (dated by TCRdb to between 2014 and 2016). In terms of the full investigation: Template switching captured roughly one uniquely barcoded TCR beta cDNA molecule per two T cells in model experiments. To track age-related changes in TCR beta repertoire diversity, the study relied on deep sequencing normalized with unique cDNA molecular identifiers. Donors were grouped into four age groups: young (average approximately 15 years), middle-aged (around 39), aged (approximately 67) and long-lived (around 80). To avoid experimental bias, donors of different ages were spread randomly across the sequencing lanes. Two additional independent replicas of 1 million unique cDNA reads from the same blood draw were analyzed for two donors (one aged 18 to 30 and one aged 80 or older).

Donors were roughly 40 systemically healthy Caucasian individuals from Russia aged about 6 to 100 years. Each donor gave approximately 9.3 milliliters of peripheral blood, collected into EDTA-treated Vacutainer tubes. Ficoll-Paque density-gradient centrifugation was used to isolate PBMCs, with at least 6.5 million per sample. Total RNA was extracted from PBMCs with Trizol reagent, with at least 6 micrograms obtained per sample. The percentages of naive CD45RAhigh/CD27high T cells were determined by flow cytometry on a PBMC aliquot from every donor. After removal of 2 bases from V and 4 bases from J, the junction retains 5 bases not matched to a gene. The CDR3 spans 16 residues, from the cysteine through the phenylalanine. The entry retains the CDR3 DNA only, 48 bases that are in frame from base 1. Reading the germline V gene gives CDR1 SGHRS and CDR2 YFSETQ. Turning to this clonotype: It has no known antigen specificity. Base qualities are not at hand, and no much larger clone is one base apart.

Libraries were made using 5' RACE. The listed sequencing device is Illumina HiSeq 2500. A second PCR of about 7 to 12 cycles was run with a J-beta primer mix and a sample-barcoded 5' primer. A unique molecular identifier was introduced onto each TCR beta cDNA molecule by a template-switch 5' adaptor carrying 12 random nucleotides. At least 3 million CDR3-containing paired-end reads were obtained from each sample. First-strand cDNA was synthesized from all RNA with the Mint cDNA synthesis kit, primed by a TRBC-specific oligonucleotide. Following uracil-DNA glycosylase treatment, a first 18-cycle PCR with universal primers M1SS and BC2_uni_R was performed on all cDNA. On the authors' methods: For normalization, 1 million high-quality reads were randomly selected from each sample, with every read carrying a distinct molecular identifier. Instead of being binned into consensus sequences, reads that shared molecular identifiers were thrown out. CDR3 identification, clonotype clustering and error correction used MiTCR with a Q25 quality threshold and the strictest error-elimination algorithm. Lower-bound total TCR beta diversity was estimated with a nonparametric unseen species model using Euler transformation. TCRdb handled the public reads itself, with Q25 trimming in fastp and clone calling in MiXCR, and kept productive beta chains. Rows with one shared CDR3 protein collapse into an entry with the most common genes and DNA. The V and J calls follow TCRdb's processing rather than the paper's. The sample table holds around 1.5 million distinct CDR3 sequences, of which around 36% were seen once. The top ten constitute around 11% of the sample.

General findings and caveats noted by the study authors: Since profiling was done on bulk unsorted PBMCs, naive and antigen-experienced compartments could not be conclusively compared. As age increased, observed TCR beta diversity per million T cells dropped in a roughly linear way, and a significant reduction was already evident by age 40. Observed TCR beta diversity correlated strongly with the percentage of naive T cells measured by flow cytometry. Estimates of total diversity based on one million sequenced T cells were regarded as lower bounds and as underestimates. Compared with the aged group, more naive CD4+ T cells, fewer expanded clones and increased TCR diversity were shown by the long-lived group, suggesting age selection. Because the CMV infection status of the donors was unknown, age-related changes in expanded clonotypes may potentially have been confounded.

The receptor was isolated from a woman aged 25 to 45 in good health. The sequenced sample was blood. The V gene is TRBV5-1 and the J gene is TRBJ2-1, and 11 junctional nucleotides match TRBD2. The nucleotide sequence reads TGCGCCAGCAGCTTCGACATAGCGGGAGGGTACAATGAGCAGTTCTTC. Translated, it reads CASSFDIAGGYNEQFF.